The clone carrying this TCR beta chain was seen many times. Its antigen is unidentified. This CDR3 has 14 residues. V was clipped by 5 bases and J by 5 bases, with 13 bases between them. Germline V CDR1 and CDR2: SGHTA, FQGTGA. In Maryland, USA, blood bank volunteers were the healthy controls. 5'RACE generated cDNA with 10-nucleotide random UMIs. From the 5' RACE reads, TCRdb called clonotypes with MiXCR, one entry per CDR3 protein. The data hold roughly 28,000 distinct CDR3 sequences, with approximately 12% observed a single time. This sample was included in a study of neurological immune-mediated disorders. Regarding the study as a whole: TCR clonal expansion peaked in HTLV-1-associated myelopathy patients and was lowest in multiple sclerosis patients. The study found no CDR3 amino acid sequences shared by expanded clones across subjects, suggesting private repertoires in all groups.

V is TRBV7-3 and J is TRBJ2-1; unclear D gene. This sequence originates from a man between 60 and 75 years old in good health. The sequenced sample was PBMCs. The CDR3 DNA reads TGTGCCAGCAGCGATAGGACCAGAGACAATGAGCAGTTCTTC. Protein: CASSDRTRDNEQFF.